This T cell receptor (beta chain) emerged from a study of naive and memory T cell subsets. Four PCR rounds used nested alpha and beta constant region primers plus the SP2 primer. TCRdb reanalysed the 5' RACE reads using MiXCR and keeps one entry per CDR3 protein. The sample yields 55,000 to 70,000 distinct CDR3 sequences, 7.2% seen once. Trimming removed 0 bases at V and 6 bases at J, with 20 bases between. Germline CDR1 is LGHDT and CDR2 is YNNKEL (reference sequence). CDR3 length: 17 residues. An oligonucleotide containing a UMI was ligated to the 3' end of TCR cDNA. RNA was extracted from 2.5 ml of whole blood of healthy adults. This clonotype was recorded at least ten times.

The genes are TRBV3-1 and TRBJ2-5; maybe TRBD2 (5 bases). This receptor was taken from a male donor in good health. Here the CDR3 DNA reads TGTGCCAGCAGCCAAGATCGGTTAACCTTACTAGTTAAGACCCAGTACTTC. Translated, it gives CASSQDRLTLLVKTQYF.